The rows below give T cell receptor beta chains drawn from one sample of a study of cytomegalovirus exposure and HLA in healthy donors. Data came from immunoSEQ multiplex PCR; TCRdb stores just in-frame clones and leaves some out. This sample's clone table lists fewer than 75,000 clones. What was sequenced was PBMCs. The receptors originated from a boy under 18 in good health and CMV-seronegative. CDR3s include the opening cysteine and the closing phenylalanine or tryptophan. A D gene is named only where the DNA matches it firmly.

v_call	d_call	j_call	cdr3_aa	cdr3_nt
TRBV5-6	-	TRBJ1-1	CASRVYGNTEAFF	TGTGCCAGCCGAGTTTATGGGAACACTGAAGCTTTCTTT
TRBV4-3	-	TRBJ2-4	CASSQERGSHIQYF	TGCGCCAGCAGCCAAGAACGGGGGAGCCACATTCAGTACTTC
TRBV27	-	TRBJ1-3	CASRAQGGNTIYF	TGTGCCAGCAGGGCACAGGGAGGAAACACCATATATTTT
TRBV29-1	TRBD1	TRBJ1-2	CSAWDRGDGYTF	TGCAGCGCCTGGGACAGGGGAGATGGCTACACCTTC
TRBV10-3	TRBD1	TRBJ2-5	CAITQGMQETQYF	TGTGCCATCACACAGGGGATGCAAGAGACCCAGTACTTC
TRBV5-6	TRBD2	TRBJ2-5	CASSLRLAGAETQYF	TGTGCCAGCAGCTTGAGGCTAGCGGGAGCCGAGACCCAGTACTTC
TRBV19	TRBD1	TRBJ2-7	CASSNRGPLSEQYF	TGTGCCAGTAGTAACAGGGGCCCTCTAAGCGAGCAGTACTTC
TRBV18	TRBD2	TRBJ2-2	CASSPPGLANTGELFF	TGTGCCAGCTCACCTCCGGGACTAGCGAACACCGGGGAGCTGTTTTTT
TRBV9	TRBD1	TRBJ2-4	CASSVGGQGSNIQYF	TGTGCCAGCAGCGTAGGGGGACAGGGGTCAAACATTCAGTACTTC
TRBV5-6	-	TRBJ2-5	CASSLVGRLEETQYF	TGTGCCAGCAGCTTGGTTGGCCGACTAGAAGAGACCCAGTACTTC
TRBV27	-	TRBJ1-5	CASSLRSDQPQHF	TGTGCCAGCAGTTTGCGGAGCGATCAGCCCCAGCATTTT
TRBV30	-	TRBJ1-2	CAWTRVSYGYTF	TGTGCCTGGACCCGGGTTAGCTATGGCTACACCTTC
TRBV9	TRBD1	TRBJ1-2	CASSVDRGSYGYTF	TGTGCCAGCAGCGTAGACAGGGGAAGCTATGGCTACACCTTC
TRBV10-3	TRBD1	TRBJ2-7	CATLGTGPYEQYF	TGTGCCACCTTGGGGACAGGACCCTACGAGCAGTACTTC
TRBV18	TRBD1	TRBJ1-2	CASSRSDRVYGYTF	TGTGCCAGCTCCAGATCCGACAGGGTCTATGGCTACACCTTC
TRBV30	-	TRBJ2-2	CAWSVRRTGELFF	TGTGCCTGGAGTGTACGGCGGACCGGGGAGCTGTTTTTT
TRBV30	-	TRBJ2-4	CAWSAGSKAKNIQYF	TGTGCCTGGAGTGCAGGATCCAAAGCCAAAAACATTCAGTACTTC
TRBV7-2	TRBD2	TRBJ2-7	CASSLAMGLAGGSEQYF	TGTGCCAGCAGCTTAGCCATGGGACTAGCGGGAGGCTCCGAGCAGTACTTC
TRBV7-2	-	TRBJ2-2	CASKVVADNTGELFF	TGTGCCAGCAAGGTCGTAGCGGACAACACCGGGGAGCTGTTTTTT
TRBV5-1	-	TRBJ1-1	CASSRPTGGSTEAFF	TGCGCCAGCAGCCGCCCTACGGGAGGGTCCACTGAAGCTTTCTTT
TRBV4-1	TRBD2	TRBJ2-1	CASSQETSGFYNEQFF	TGCGCCAGCAGCCAAGAAACTAGCGGATTCTACAATGAGCAGTTCTTC
TRBV19	TRBD2	TRBJ2-7	CASSIQREGYEQYF	TGTGCCAGTAGTATACAGCGGGAGGGTTACGAGCAGTACTTC
TRBV29-1	-	TRBJ1-1	CSVGVTEAFF	TGCAGCGTCGGTGTTACTGAAGCTTTCTTT
TRBV5-1	-	TRBJ1-3	CASPLNRQPGNTIYF	TGCGCCAGCCCCCTGAACAGGCAGCCTGGAAACACCATATATTTT
TRBV19	-	TRBJ2-1	CASKSGRYEQFF	TGTGCCAGCAAATCGGGAAGGTATGAGCAGTTCTTC
TRBV19	TRBD1	TRBJ2-7	CASSIEGQGSSYEQYF	TGTGCCAGTAGTATAGAAGGACAGGGGAGCTCCTACGAGCAGTACTTC
TRBV7-9	-	TRBJ1-1	CASSFAGRATEAFF	TGTGCCAGCAGCTTTGCCGGGCGGGCAACCGAAGCTTTCTTT
TRBV11-3	-	TRBJ1-1	CASSQQPNTEAFF	TGTGCCAGCAGCCAACAGCCGAACACTGAAGCTTTCTTT
TRBV19	TRBD1	TRBJ1-2	CASQGVSAYGYTF	TGTGCCAGTCAGGGGGTCTCGGCCTATGGCTACACCTTC
TRBV5-1	TRBD1	TRBJ1-4	CASRTGTVNEKLFF	TGCGCCAGCAGGACCGGGACAGTTAATGAAAAACTGTTTTTT
TRBV30	TRBD1	TRBJ1-1	CAWRQGTSGTEAFF	TGTGCCTGGAGACAGGGGACGAGCGGCACTGAAGCTTTCTTT
TRBV30	TRBD1	TRBJ1-5	CAWSVGGSGQPQHF	TGTGCCTGGAGTGTAGGGGGCTCGGGACAGCCCCAGCATTTT
TRBV7-8	-	TRBJ1-6	CASSLLGAENSPLHF	TGTGCCAGCAGCTTATTAGGGGCGGAAAATTCACCCCTCCACTTT
TRBV6-1	TRBD2	TRBJ2-1	CASSGRLAGAEQFF	TGTGCCAGCAGTGGCCGACTAGCGGGGGCAGAGCAGTTCTTC
TRBV13	TRBD1	TRBJ1-2	CASSLSTGASHGYTF	TGTGCCAGCAGCTTAAGTACAGGGGCCTCCCATGGCTACACCTTC
TRBV9	-	TRBJ2-5	CASSPTTIQETQYF	TGTGCCAGCAGCCCCACGACAATCCAAGAGACCCAGTACTTC
TRBV5-1	-	TRBJ2-1	CASSFTQNNEQFF	TGCGCCAGCAGCTTTACACAGAACAATGAGCAGTTCTTC
TRBV6-6	TRBD2	TRBJ2-3	CASSLAGGRTDTQYF	TGTGCCAGCAGTTTAGCGGGAGGACGAACAGATACGCAGTATTTT
TRBV4-2	-	TRBJ1-1	CASSQRTAEAFF	TGTGCCAGCAGCCAAAGGACAGCTGAAGCTTTCTTT
TRBV6-1	TRBD2	TRBJ2-5	CASSAGPAGGGETQYF	TGTGCCAGCAGTGCAGGCCCAGCGGGAGGGGGTGAGACCCAGTACTTC
TRBV13	-	TRBJ2-1	CASSLQQRDNYNEQFF	TGTGCCAGCAGCTTGCAACAGCGGGACAACTACAATGAGCAGTTCTTC
TRBV11-3	TRBD1	TRBJ2-1	CASSLSFPGGNNEQFF	TGTGCCAGCAGCTTGTCCTTCCCAGGGGGAAACAATGAGCAGTTCTTC
TRBV5-6	-	TRBJ1-1	CASSVQGAGTEAFF	TGTGCCAGCAGCGTACAGGGCGCTGGGACTGAAGCTTTCTTT
TRBV5-4	TRBD2	TRBJ2-1	CASSLIAGGNEQFF	TGTGCCAGCAGCTTGATAGCGGGGGGGAATGAGCAGTTCTTC